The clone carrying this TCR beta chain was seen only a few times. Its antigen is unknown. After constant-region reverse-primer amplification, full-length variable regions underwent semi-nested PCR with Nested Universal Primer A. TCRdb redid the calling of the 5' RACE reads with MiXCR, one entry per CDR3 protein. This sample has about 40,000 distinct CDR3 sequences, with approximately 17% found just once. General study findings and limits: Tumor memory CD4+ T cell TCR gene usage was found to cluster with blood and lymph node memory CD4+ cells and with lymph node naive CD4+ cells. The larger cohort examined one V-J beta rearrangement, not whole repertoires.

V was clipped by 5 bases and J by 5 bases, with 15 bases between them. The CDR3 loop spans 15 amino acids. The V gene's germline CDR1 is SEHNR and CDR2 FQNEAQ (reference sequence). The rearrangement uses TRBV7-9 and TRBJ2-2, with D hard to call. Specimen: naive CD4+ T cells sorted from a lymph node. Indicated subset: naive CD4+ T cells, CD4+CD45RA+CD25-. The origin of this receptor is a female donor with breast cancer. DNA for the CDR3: TGTGCCAGCAGCCCCGACCGGCCCGGGACCGGGGAGCTGTTTTTT. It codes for CASSPDRPGTGELFF.